This T cell receptor (beta chain) was identified during a study of T cells after yellow fever vaccination (dated by TCRdb to between 2018 and 2021). Background on the whole study: The SMART-Seq v4 Ultra Low Input RNA kit was used to prepare libraries from fractions with low cell numbers. Bulk TCR alpha and beta repertoires were sequenced longitudinally to track T-cell clones before and after primary and booster YFV17D yellow fever vaccination. Two healthy male donors, one aged 18 to 29 and one aged 30 to 40 years, made up the cohort. Blood samples were taken at several timepoints before and after primary and secondary immunization, and bulk PBMC replicates and cell subsets were isolated. What the work shows at the level of the full study, not this receptor alone: Because the study included only two donors, the extent to which the findings can be generalized is limited. A small share of clonotypes occurred in both CD4 and CD8 compartments, likely arising from convergent recombination. FACS-sorted repertoires could contain abundant contaminating clonotypes from the bulk population, so computational filtering was required. Most clones expanded after primary vaccination (96% of CD4 and about 85% of CD8) were re-detected after the booster, suggesting that broad memory maintenance occurred. The secondary T-cell response was found to be weaker but faster than the primary response, with a peak reached on day 5 rather than on day 15.

TCR cDNA was made using 5'RACE template switching, a step that added a universal primer site and unique molecular identifiers. Priming of cDNA synthesis was performed from both the TCR alpha and TCR beta constant segments. Library amplification involved two PCR steps, and the second step added sample barcodes and sequencing adapters. Sequencing of the libraries was done on either Illumina HiSeq 2500 (2x100 bp) or NovaSeq (2x150 bp). As for the original processing: Demultiplexing of reads and collapsing into UMI consensus sequences were performed with MIGEC, and V(D)J alignment was carried out with MiXCR. Clonotypes responding to the vaccine were identified with edgeR on replicate PBMC samples, with the criteria of FDR below 0.01 and a log2 fold change above 5 up to day 15. Each bulk clonotype received a CD4 or CD8 identity based on whether the sequenced CD4 or CD8 repertoire contained that clonotype at higher abundance. Using fastp at Q25 and MiXCR, TCRdb reprocessed the public reads and kept productive beta chains. CDR3 protein sequences are deduplicated, and each keeps its most common genes and DNA. The V and J calls here are based on TCRdb, not the publication. The sample table records approximately 550,000 distinct CDR3 sequences; 15% to 20% of these occur just once. 14% of the sample rests with the top ten.

This sample's treatment or condition label indicates: live attenuated yellow fever vaccine strain. Two biological replicates of bulk PBMCs were collected at each blood-draw timepoint. A standard Ficoll-Paque protocol was used to isolate PBMCs from peripheral blood. RNA was extracted with TriZol from bulk PBMCs, CD4 and CD8 fractions, and dextramer-positive and dextramer-negative fractions. CDR1 and CDR2 (MNHNS, SASEGT) derive from the germline V gene. From its cysteine to its phenylalanine, the CDR3 spans 15 amino acids. The DNA shown is the 45-base CDR3, in frame from base 1. V gives up 6 bases and J gives up 6 bases, and the segment between their germline ends measures 21 bases. A few counts support this clonotype. No cognate antigen has been identified for it. One base away there is no much larger clone; base qualities are not given.

Here the chain combines TRBV6-1 and TRBJ2-7, with TRBD1 tentatively as D gene (6 bases match). The sample in question was PBMCs, obtained 15 days after the yellow fever booster vaccination. The TCR comes from a man aged 25-45 years who received the YFV17D yellow fever vaccine. The DNA sequence follows: TGTGCCAGCAGCCAGCCCGGGACACCGCGCTTCGAGCAGTACTTC. It is translated as CASSQPGTPRFEQYF.